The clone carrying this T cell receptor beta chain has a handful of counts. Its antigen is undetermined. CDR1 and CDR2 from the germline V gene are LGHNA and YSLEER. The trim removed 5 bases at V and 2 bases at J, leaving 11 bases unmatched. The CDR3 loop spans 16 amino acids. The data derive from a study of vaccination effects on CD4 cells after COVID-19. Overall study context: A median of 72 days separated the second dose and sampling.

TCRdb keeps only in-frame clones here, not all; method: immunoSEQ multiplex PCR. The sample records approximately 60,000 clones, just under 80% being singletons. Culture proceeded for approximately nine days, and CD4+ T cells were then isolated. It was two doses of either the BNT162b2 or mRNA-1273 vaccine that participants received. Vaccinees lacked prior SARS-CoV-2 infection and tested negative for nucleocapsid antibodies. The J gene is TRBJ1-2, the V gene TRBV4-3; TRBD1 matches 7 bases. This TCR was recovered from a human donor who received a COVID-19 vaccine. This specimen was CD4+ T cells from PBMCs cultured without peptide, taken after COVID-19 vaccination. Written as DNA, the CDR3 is TGCGCCAGCAGCGACATTGGGACAGTAAGCAACTATGGCTACACCTTC. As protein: CASSDIGTVSNYGYTF.